This TCR beta chain was identified in a study of CD8+CD57+ T cells in acquired aplastic anemia. About the study: Where healthy donors were concerned, CD4+ cells averaged approximately 9.8 million reads.

The junction had 9 bases not matched to a gene; V was cut back by 5 bases and J by 8 bases. The CDR3 is 14 amino acids. Looked up from germline, CDR1 is SGHTA and CDR2 is FQGNSA. It was genomic DNA that served as the template for profiling TCR beta VDJ and CDR3. TCRdb redid the calling of the reads with MiXCR, one entry per CDR3 protein. The sample gives fewer than 250,000 distinct CDR3 sequences, about half of which show up once; 15% to 20% is in the top ten. This clonotype has a count of ten or more. The sequencing input was sorted CD4+, CD8+, or CD8+CD57+ T cells (not recorded which) from PBMCs. The clonotype was recovered from a human donor in good health, serving as a control. The chain recombines TRBV7-2 with TRBJ2-1; the match to TRBD1 covers 7 bases. CDR3 sequence reads: CASSLPFTGDEQFF. DNA for the CDR3: TGTGCCAGCAGCCTACCCTTTACAGGGGATGAGCAGTTCTTC. Based on the CDR3 plus reference TRBV7-2 and TRBJ2-1, the full variable domain is GAGVSQSPSNKVTEKGKDVELRCDPISGHTALYWYRQSLGQGLEFLIYFQGNSAPDKSGLPSDRFSAERTGGSVSTLTIQRTQQEDSAVYLCASSLPFTGDEQFFGPGTRLTVL.